Shown below are 5 T cell receptor beta chains from a single sample sequenced in a study of blood T cell repertoires in COVID-19. TCRdb's copy holds only in-frame clones and misses some; the assay was immunoSEQ multiplex PCR. Among 250,000 to 350,000 clones listed, 75% to 90% were seen once. Material: PBMCs or T cells enriched from blood (not recorded which). Source of these receptors: a woman aged 18-30 years who had recovered from COVID-19.

On this clone itself: A junction end diverges from the germline sequence, so it may reflect a read error. V is TRBV6-5 and J is TRBJ2-1; no clear D gene. Germline-derived CDR1 and CDR2 are MNHEY and SVGAGI. The CDR3 runs 12 residues. The CDR3 bases are TGCGCCCTTGGAGACTTCTACAATGAGCAGTTCTTC. Translated, it gives CALGDFYNEQFF.

In this sample, this clone turned up a few times. This sequence joins TRBV5-6 and TRBJ1-6, with 8 bases matching TRBD1. The CDR3 totals 14 residues. CDR1 is SGHDT and CDR2 is YYEEEE in the germline V gene. J gave up 10 bases and V 4 bases, and 7 bases lay outside the gene matches. The CDR3 reads CASSLTGVNSPLHF. Here the CDR3 DNA reads TGTGCCAGCAGCCTGACAGGGGTAAACTCACCCCTCCACTTT.

This chain links TRBV5-1 with TRBJ2-7, with a weak D call TRBD2 (5 bases). This CDR3 comprises 14 residues. Trimming removed 0 bases at V and 7 bases at J, with 14 bases between. Germline V gene lookup returns CDR1 SGHRS and CDR2 YFSETQ. The CDR3 spells CASSLDQSSGEQYF. Here the CDR3 DNA reads TGCGCCAGCAGCTTGGACCAGAGCTCGGGGGAGCAGTACTTC.

The genes are TRBV10-3 and TRBJ1-2; 7 bases are a match to TRBD1. CDR1 ENHRY and CDR2 SYGVKD come from the germline V gene. This CDR3 contains 13 residues. The trim removed 8 bases at V and 8 bases at J, leaving 11 bases unmatched. CDR3 in DNA: TGTGCCATCGGTCGGGGACCAGGGGGGGGCTACACCTTC. Translation: CAIGRGPGGGYTF.

The gene calls are TRBV5-6 and TRBJ1-5; a weak D match, TRBD1 (6 bases). This CDR3 has 17 residues. Trimming cost V 1 base and J 0 bases, with 14 bases left between them. CDR1 and CDR2 (germline): SGHDT, YYEEEE. CDR3 DNA: TGTGCCAGCAGCTTGCAATCCGGGACATCTAGCAATCAGCCCCAGCATTTT. This gives the protein CASSLQSGTSSNQPQHF.